The 31 T cell receptor beta chains listed next were all sequenced from one sample in a study of beta chain features in type 1 diabetes. The authors reverse transcribed all of the isolated RNA, so sequencing captured expressed TCRB transcripts. Sequenced by immunoSEQ multiplex PCR; TCRdb stores in-frame clones only, minus some. The table lists over 700,000 clones, under 20% of them singletons, with around 0.02% in the top ten. The sequenced material came from naive CD4+ T cells from blood. These receptor sequences come from a woman aged 18-29 years in good health.

The rearrangement links TRBV6-1 to TRBJ2-6, with D perhaps TRBD1 or TRBD2 (5 bases each). Trimming stripped 8 bases from V and 2 bases from J, with 7 bases between. This CDR3 contains 13 residues. Germline V gene sequence: CDR1 MNHNS, CDR2 SASEGT. CDR3 protein: CASVGPGANVLTF. In DNA form, the CDR3 reads TGTGCCAGCGTGGGACCTGGGGCCAACGTCCTGACTTTC.

A few counts support this clone. This CDR3 is CATFAAPYSSSYEQYF. DNA for the CDR3: TGTGCCACCTTCGCAGCCCCATACAGTTCTTCCTACGAGCAGTACTTC. The rearrangement links TRBV28 to TRBJ2-7; D unclear. Trimming took 10 bases from V and 1 from J, leaving 23 bases between them. The CDR3 consists of 16 residues. Germline V gene data show CDR1 as MDHEN and CDR2 as SYDVKM.

This clone has more than one count but fewer than ten. The genes are TRBV18 and TRBJ1-1; D remains unclear. V gave up 4 bases and J gave up 0 bases, with 9 bases separating them. This CDR3 is built from 14 residues. Looked up from germline, CDR1 is KGHSH and CDR2 is LQKENI. CDR3 DNA sequence: TGTGCCAGCTCACTTGCCAGACTGAACACTGAAGCTTTCTTT. Protein product: CASSLARLNTEAFF.

This clone was detected only a few times. This chain connects TRBV7-9 to TRBJ1-5; no clear D. The CDR3 runs to 13 residues. The ends were cut back, 3 bases at V and 5 bases at J, with 8 bases in the middle. Germline CDR1 is SEHNR and CDR2 is FQNEAQ (reference sequence). The CDR3 DNA is TGTGCCAGCAGCTTTGAGGGTTATCAGCCCCAGCATTTT. This encodes CASSFEGYQPQHF.

This chain connects TRBV4-2 to TRBJ2-5, with D possibly matching TRBD1 (6 bases). This CDR3 comprises 16 residues. CDR1 LGHNA and CDR2 YNFKEQ come from the germline V gene. With 0 bases removed from V and 4 bases from J, the gap between germline ends came to 15 bases. CDR3 sequence: CASSQDSGQLGETQYF. The CDR3, as DNA: TGTGCCAGCAGCCAAGATTCCGGACAGCTCGGAGAGACCCAGTACTTC.

This clone showed up just a few times. This chain links TRBV28 with TRBJ2-1; the match to TRBD2 covers 7 bases. The trim removed 5 bases at V and 3 bases at J, leaving 7 bases unmatched. Germline assignment: CDR1 MDHEN and CDR2 SYDVKM. The CDR3 sequence is 15 residues long. DNA for the CDR3: TGTGCCAGCAGTACCGGGACTATTATCTACAATGAGCAGTTCTTC. This encodes CASSTGTIIYNEQFF.

This clone was found a few times. V is TRBV7-3 and J is TRBJ2-3; 9 nucleotides line up with TRBD2. V gave up 5 bases and J gave up 2 bases; unmatched junction bases: 8. The CDR3 is made up of 16 amino acids. Germline V CDR1 and CDR2: SGHTA, FQGTGA. DNA of the CDR3: TGTGCCAGCAGCCCTCGGACTAGCGCGTTCACAGATACGCAGTATTTT. It translates to CASSPRTSAFTDTQYF.

V is TRBV6-5 and J is TRBJ1-2, with 7 bases that match TRBD1. V lost 2 bases and J lost 6; bases outside the gene matches: 6. Germline V gene data show CDR1 as MNHEY and CDR2 as SVGAGI. The length of the CDR3 is 14 residues. CDR3 residues: CASSYQGGAHGYTF. As DNA, the CDR3 is TGTGCCAGCAGTTACCAGGGGGGCGCCCATGGCTACACCTTC.

This clone was counted only a few times. One end of the junction is discordant with germline, which a read error may explain. J is TRBJ2-1 and V is TRBV7-7; a possible D gene is TRBD2 (6 bases). CDR1 and CDR2 (germline): SSHAT, FNYEAQ (reference sequence). The CDR3 runs 15 residues. The CDR3 is CASSPRSGLYNEQFF. DNA of the CDR3: TGTGCTAGCAGCCCCCGGTCGGGACTTTACAATGAGCAGTTCTTC. Full variable domain (missing parts from reference TRBV7-7 and TRBJ2-1): GAGVSQSPRYKVTKRGQDVTLRCDPISSHATLYWYQQALGQGPEFLTYFNYEAQPDKSGLPSDRFSAERPEGSISTLTIQRTEQRDSAMYRCASSPRSGLYNEQFFGPGTRLTVL.

The chain is built from TRBV5-4 and TRBJ2-7, with D perhaps matching TRBD2 (6 bases). Trimming stripped 4 bases from V and 2 bases from J, with 13 bases between. The CDR3 sequence is 14 residues long. The V gene's germline CDR1 is SGHNT and CDR2 YYREEE (reference sequence). CDR3 amino acids: CASSTLAAPYEQYF. The DNA for the CDR3 is TGTGCCAGCAGCACATTAGCGGCCCCCTACGAGCAGTACTTC.

This clone was found a few times. The gene calls are TRBV29-1 and TRBJ2-3; TRBD2 aligns across 11 bases. Trimming at V came to 7 bases and at J to 4 bases, leaving 7 bases not matched to a gene. CDR1 and CDR2 from the germline V gene are SQVTM and ANQGSEA. The CDR3 runs to 14 residues. The CDR3 loop is CSADLAGGPDTQYF. CDR3 sequence (DNA): TGCAGCGCCGACTTAGCGGGAGGGCCAGATACGCAGTATTTT.

A few counts support this clone. This chain links TRBV7-2 with TRBJ2-1; 11 bases map to TRBD2. CDR3 length: 15 amino acids. Per the germline V gene, CDR1 is SGHTA and CDR2 is FQGNSA. The V gene end was trimmed by 6 bases and the J gene end by 6 bases; junction bases not matched to a gene: 7. The CDR3, as DNA: TGTGCCAGCAGGGTAGCGGGAGGGCCAGGCAATGAGCAGTTCTTC. Translation gives CASRVAGGPGNEQFF.

In DNA form, the CDR3 reads TGTGCCAGCAGCTTGGGACAGGGGCACCACGAGCAGTACTTC. This translates into CASSLGQGHHEQYF. This sequence joins TRBV7-2 and TRBJ2-7; TRBD1 matches at 10 bases. V was pared by 3 bases and J by 5 bases, with 4 bases of the junction left unmatched. This CDR3 comprises 14 residues. Germline CDR1 reads SGHTA; CDR2 reads FQGNSA.

This clone came up a few times. J is TRBJ2-5 and V is TRBV4-1, with D tentatively TRBD2 (6 bases). V was pared by 1 base and J by 8 bases, with 14 bases between. The CDR3 is made up of 14 amino acids. Germline values: CDR1 MGHRA, CDR2 YSYEKL. DNA of the CDR3: TGCGCCAGCAGCCAAGGGAGGGCCCCAGGAACCCAGTACTTC. Amino acids: CASSQGRAPGTQYF.

This clone was detected a few times. This sequence joins TRBV15 and TRBJ2-6; D is perhaps TRBD1 or TRBD2 (6 bases each). Deletions cut 7 bases from V and 2 bases from J, with 15 bases between. The CDR3 consists of 16 residues. Germline V gene sequence: CDR1 LNHNV, CDR2 YYDKDF (reference sequence). This CDR3 is CATKRGGNPGANVLTF. The CDR3, as DNA: TGTGCCACCAAGCGAGGGGGGAACCCTGGGGCCAACGTCCTGACTTTC.

This clone was recorded a few times. This rearrangement joins TRBV10-3 to TRBJ2-1, with D perhaps given as TRBD1 or TRBD2 (7 bases each). V was cut by 5 bases and J by 8 bases, with 16 bases left in between. The germline V gene encodes CDR1 ENHRY and CDR2 SYGVKD. This CDR3 is built from 14 residues. Written as DNA, the CDR3 is TGTGCCATCAGTTCAGCAGGGGGAGGGGATGAGCAGTTCTTC. Protein sequence: CAISSAGGGDEQFF.

The sample holds a few counts of this clone. The chain links TRBV6-5 to TRBJ2-1; tentative D call: TRBD2 (5 bases). The germline CDR1 and CDR2 sequences are MNHEY and SVGAGI. The CDR3 has 14 residues. Trimming took 5 bases from V and 12 from J, leaving 20 bases between them. The CDR3 nucleotides are TGTGCCAGCAGTCTCTCAACGGACGGCGGAGGGCAGTTCTTC. Translating gives CASSLSTDGGGQFF.

This clone came up a few times. The chain recombines TRBV5-4 with TRBJ2-2; no reliable D call. This CDR3 is built from 15 residues. Trimming stripped 3 bases from V and 2 bases from J, with 11 bases between. Germline CDR1 and CDR2: SGHNT and YYREEE (reference sequence). The CDR3 here is CASSYLGPNTGELFF. CDR3 nucleotides: TGTGCCAGCAGCTACTTAGGACCTAACACCGGGGAGCTGTTTTTT.

The table lists this clone with a few counts. The chain has TRBV7-2 and TRBJ1-3; no reliable D call. Germline lookup yields CDR1 SGHTA and CDR2 FQGNSA. Trimming removed 2 bases at V and 0 bases at J, with 8 bases between. This CDR3 spans 15 amino acids. The CDR3 region is CASSLMGSSGNTIYF. DNA for the CDR3: TGTGCCAGCAGCTTAATGGGGAGCTCTGGAAACACCATATATTTT.

The sample holds a few counts of this clone. Other DNA sequences in the same sample also yield this CDR3. This chain uses TRBV18 with TRBJ2-1; 10 positions agree with TRBD2. The J segment lost 4 bases and the V segment lost 0 bases, leaving 3 bases of the junction unmatched. Germline-derived CDR1 and CDR2 are KGHSH and LQKENI. This CDR3 comprises 16 residues. The CDR3 loop reads CASSPPSSGRYNEQFF. The CDR3 nucleotides read TGTGCCAGCTCACCACCATCTAGCGGGAGATACAATGAGCAGTTCTTC.

The table lists this clone with a few counts. The chain combines TRBV5-1 with TRBJ1-1, with D possibly being TRBD1 (5 bases). From germline, CDR1 is SGHRS and CDR2 YFSETQ. The V end lost 0 bases, the J end lost 7 bases, and 10 bases lay between the germline ends. The CDR3 consists of 13 residues. DNA of the CDR3: TGCGCCAGCAGCTTGGCCGGGGGGATTGAAGCTTTCTTT. This encodes CASSLAGGIEAFF.

The table lists this clone with a count of one. This chain connects TRBV15 to TRBJ2-7, with 11 bases identical to TRBD2. V trimming: 0 bases; J trimming: 6 bases; junction bases outside the gene matches: 4. Germline loops: CDR1 LNHNV, CDR2 YYDKDF (reference sequence). The CDR3 has 15 amino acids. The CDR3 region has the DNA TGTGCCACCAGCAGAGAACTAGCGGGAGAATTCGAGCAGTACTTC. Residues: CATSRELAGEFEQYF.

The chain recombines TRBV11-2 with TRBJ2-2; 12 bases fit TRBD2. This CDR3 is built from 16 residues. Germline CDR1 reads SGHAT; CDR2 reads FQNNGV. The V gene end was trimmed by 3 bases and the J gene end by 2 bases; junction bases not matched to a gene: 1. CDR3 sequence (DNA): TGTGCCAGCAGCTTCGGACTAGCGGGAAACACCGGGGAGCTGTTTTTT. This codes for CASSFGLAGNTGELFF.

V is TRBV5-1 and J is TRBJ2-3, with TRBD2 matching 8 bases. The J segment lost 3 bases and the V segment lost 0 bases, leaving 3 bases of the junction unmatched. CDR1 is SGHRS and CDR2 is YFSETQ in the germline V gene. CDR3 length: 15 amino acids. The CDR3 loop reads CASSLVASGTDTQYF. The CDR3, as DNA: TGCGCCAGCAGCTTGGTCGCTAGCGGGACAGATACGCAGTATTTT.

This clone has a handful of counts. The rearrangement links TRBV2 to TRBJ2-2, with 8 bases aligning to TRBD2. Germline V gene sequence: CDR1 SNHLY, CDR2 FYNNEI. The CDR3 sequence is 16 residues long. V was pared by 4 bases and J by 1 base, with 5 bases of the junction left unmatched. The chain's CDR3 is CASSVLAGGNTGELFF. CDR3 DNA: TGTGCCAGCAGTGTCCTCGCGGGAGGGAACACCGGGGAGCTGTTTTTT. The full variable domain, rest sourced from reference TRBV2 and TRBJ2-2, is EPEVTQTPSHQVTQMGQEVILRCVPISNHLYFYWYRQILGQKVEFLVSFYNNEISEKSEIFDDQFSVERPDGSNFTLKIRSTKLEDSAMYFCASSVLAGGNTGELFFGEGSRLTVL.

CDR3: CASSDPGTVNNEQFF. The DNA for the CDR3 is TGTGCCAGCAGCGACCCCGGGACAGTTAACAATGAGCAGTTCTTC. The V gene is TRBV7-3, the J gene TRBJ2-1; 7 nucleotides line up with TRBD1. CDR1 and CDR2 from the germline V gene are SGHTA and FQGTGA. V was clipped by 5 bases and J by 5 bases; unmatched bases: 9. The length of the CDR3 is 15 residues.

The chain links TRBV28 to TRBJ1-5, with TRBD1 as a possible D gene (6 bases). Germline CDR1 is MDHEN and CDR2 is SYDVKM. The CDR3 sequence is 15 residues long. Trimming left V 8 bases short and J 0 bases short, with 14 bases between. DNA for the CDR3: TGTGCCAGCGGGGGGCAACTCTTTAGCAATCAGCCCCAGCATTTT. It codes for CASGGQLFSNQPQHF. Based on the CDR3 plus reference TRBV28 and TRBJ1-5, the full variable domain is DVKVTQSSRYLVKRTGEKVFLECVQDMDHENMFWYRQDPGLGLRLIYFSYDVKMKEKGDIPEGYSVSREKKERFSLILESASTNQTSMYLCASGGQLFSNQPQHFGDGTRLSIL.

This clone appeared a few times. V and J are TRBV4-2 and TRBJ2-1, with 7 bases aligning to TRBD1. V was clipped by 4 bases and J by 4 bases; unmatched bases: 7. This CDR3 comprises 15 residues. Germline CDR1 and CDR2: LGHNA and YNFKEQ. This CDR3 reads CASSPRQGPYNEQFF. The CDR3 bases are TGTGCCAGCAGCCCGCGACAGGGTCCGTACAATGAGCAGTTCTTC.

This clone has more than one count but fewer than ten. The gene calls are TRBV19 and TRBJ1-4; D ambiguous. The V gene lost 3 bases and the J gene lost 0 bases, with 8 bases spanning the gap. This CDR3 has 15 amino acids. In germline, CDR1 is LNHDA, CDR2 SQIVND (reference sequence). The CDR3 DNA follows: TGTGCCAGTAGTATGCGGGCGGCAACTAATGAAAAACTGTTTTTT. Translation gives CASSMRAATNEKLFF.

There are a few counts of this clone. The genes are TRBV6-6 and TRBJ1-4; D is unresolved. V shed 6 bases and J shed 6 bases, with 14 bases lying between them. The CDR3 is made up of 14 amino acids. Looked up from germline, CDR1 is MNHNY and CDR2 is SVGAGI (reference sequence). The chain's CDR3 is CASSPGRPDEKLFF. CDR3 nucleotide sequence: TGTGCCAGCAGCCCCGGACGGCCGGATGAAAAACTGTTTTTT.

This chain uses TRBV4-3 with TRBJ1-5; 7 nucleotides align to TRBD1. The CDR3 runs 17 residues. V lost 2 bases, J lost 3 bases, and 10 bases stayed unmatched. Germline assignment: CDR1 LGHNA and CDR2 YSLEER. CDR3 protein: CASSQSLGQEINQPQHF. As DNA, the CDR3 is TGCGCCAGCAGCCAATCCTTAGGACAGGAGATCAATCAGCCCCAGCATTTT.